This TCR beta chain was retrieved from a study of T cells in Graves' hyperthyroidism and ophthalmopathy. Whole-study results and caveats: Ophthalmopathy cases were set apart from stable hyperthyroidism by a 13 V-J model. Ophthalmopathy was model-predicted a median around 6.1 months pre-onset.

Turning to this clonotype: The antigen is not known.

The CDR3 loop spans 16 amino acids. Germline V gene data show CDR1 as LGHNA and CDR2 as YNFKEQ. V gave up 1 base and J gave up 0 bases, with 12 bases separating them. RNA transcripts yielded amplified TCR beta CDR3 regions. First-round RT-PCR targeting the TCR CDR3 was performed with the HTBI primer set. TCRdb reanalysed the multiplex PCR reads using MiXCR and keeps one entry per CDR3 protein. The repertoire holds roughly 240,000 distinct CDR3 sequences, with around 17% as singletons. The chain joins TRBV4-2 to TRBJ2-5; tentative D call: TRBD1 (5 bases). This clonotype was sampled from a woman younger than 30 with Graves' ophthalmopathy. The sequencing sample was made of blood. The CDR3: CASSQGTLRYQETQYF. As DNA, the CDR3 is TGTGCCAGCAGCCAAGGGACACTTAGGTACCAAGAGACCCAGTACTTC.